The T cell receptor beta chain under discussion was sequenced for a study of cytomegalovirus exposure and HLA in healthy donors. Study findings and constraints: The dataset shows that most TCR sequences were rare, while some public TCRs occurred in many donors. A missense variant in DCLRE1C was later tied to TCR beta V- and J-gene trimming. Researchers reportedly found TCR beta sequences accurately predicted most subjects' HLA-A and HLA-B alleles.

Both 60 Vbeta primers and 13 Jbeta primers went into the PCR. Authors' data handling: Later, tens of millions of unique TCR beta chains were counted in an analysis, and roughly 11 million of them were shared. Here immunoSEQ multiplex PCR was the method, and the copy in TCRdb shows in-frame clones only, minus some. V, J and clone size were drawn from that table, and D and trimming were deduced from the DNA. The profile shows over 150,000 clones, around 72% of them singletons. As for this clone: The antigen is undetermined.

This CDR3 region has 13 residues. Germline loops: CDR1 ENHRY, CDR2 SYGVKD. The V and J ends lost 8 bases and 5 bases, in that order; junction bases with no gene match: 4. The sample consisted of PBMCs. This receptor was taken from a woman in her 50s in good health and CMV-seropositive. This chain connects TRBV10-3 to TRBJ1-2, with 11 bases matching TRBD1. The CDR3 spells CAIAGQGGYGYTF. The CDR3 DNA is TGTGCCATCGCGGGACAGGGGGGATATGGCTACACCTTC.